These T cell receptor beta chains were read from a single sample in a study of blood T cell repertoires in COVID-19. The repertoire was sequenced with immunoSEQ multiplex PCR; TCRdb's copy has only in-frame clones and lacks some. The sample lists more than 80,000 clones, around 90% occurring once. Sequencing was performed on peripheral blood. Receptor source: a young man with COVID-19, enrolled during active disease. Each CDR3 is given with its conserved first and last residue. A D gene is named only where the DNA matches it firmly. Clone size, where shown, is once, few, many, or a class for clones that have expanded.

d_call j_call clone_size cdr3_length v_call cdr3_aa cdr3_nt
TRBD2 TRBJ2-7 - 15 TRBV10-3 CAISPGTSGSYEQYF TGTGCCATCAGCCCCGGGACTAGCGGCTCCTACGAGCAGTACTTC
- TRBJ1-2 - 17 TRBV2 CASRTPRQASTNYGYTF TGTGCCAGCAGGACCCCGCGACAGGCCTCGACTAACTATGGCTACACCTTC
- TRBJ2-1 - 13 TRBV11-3 CASSFAGGNEQFF TGTGCCAGCAGCTTCGCGGGTGGGAATGAGCAGTTCTTC
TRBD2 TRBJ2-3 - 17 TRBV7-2 CASSPQASGLSTDTQYF TGTGCCAGCAGCCCTCAAGCTAGCGGGCTAAGCACAGATACGCAGTATTTT
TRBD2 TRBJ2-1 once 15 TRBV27 CASSFGTSAYNEQFF TGTGCCAGCAGTTTTGGGACTAGCGCCTACAATGAGCAGTTCTTC
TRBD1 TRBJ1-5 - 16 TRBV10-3 CAISEGGQGASQPQHF TGTGCCATCAGTGAGGGGGGACAGGGGGCGAGTCAGCCCCAGCATTTT
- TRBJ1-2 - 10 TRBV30 CAWEDNGYTF TGTGCCTGGGAGGACAATGGCTACACCTTC
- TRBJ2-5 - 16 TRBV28 CATNGRLEARGETQYF TGTGCCACCAACGGGCGGTTAGAGGCCCGCGGGGAGACCCAGTACTTC
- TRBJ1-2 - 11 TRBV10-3 CAISDSYGYTF TGTGCCATCAGTGATAGCTATGGCTACACCTTC
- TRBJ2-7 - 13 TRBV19 CASSRGGPYEQYF TGTGCCAGTAGTCGGGGTGGACCTTACGAGCAGTACTTC
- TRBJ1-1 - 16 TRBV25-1 CASSDSEGASNTEAFF TGTGCCAGCAGTGACTCGGAAGGGGCTTCGAACACTGAAGCTTTCTTT
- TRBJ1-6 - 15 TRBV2 CASRTKLGAHSPLHF TGTGCCAGCAGAACAAAACTTGGGGCTCATTCACCCCTCCACTTT
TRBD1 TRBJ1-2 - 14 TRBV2 CASASGQGATGYTF TGTGCCAGTGCTTCGGGACAGGGGGCGACCGGCTACACCTTC
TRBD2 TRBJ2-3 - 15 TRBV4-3 CASSQASGYTDTQYF TGCGCCAGCAGCCAAGCTAGCGGTTACACAGATACGCAGTATTTT
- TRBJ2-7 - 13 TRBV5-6 CASSLGTTYEQYF TGTGCCAGCAGCTTGGGGACAACCTACGAGCAGTACTTC
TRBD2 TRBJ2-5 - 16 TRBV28 CASSTLAGGPGETQYF TGTGCCAGCAGTACCCTAGCGGGAGGGCCGGGGGAGACCCAGTACTTC
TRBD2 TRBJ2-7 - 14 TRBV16 CASSLSGSGYEQYF TGTGCCAGCAGCCTAAGCGGGAGCGGTTACGAGCAGTACTTC
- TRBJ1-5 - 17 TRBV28 CASGDRTWGISNQPQHF TGTGCCAGCGGAGACAGGACCTGGGGCATTAGCAATCAGCCCCAGCATTTT
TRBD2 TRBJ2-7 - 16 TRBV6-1 CASSDWTSGTGYEQYF TGTGCCAGCAGTGACTGGACTAGCGGGACTGGCTACGAGCAGTACTTC
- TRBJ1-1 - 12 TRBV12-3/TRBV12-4 CASTDLSSEAFF TGTGCCAGCACCGACCTTAGCAGTGAAGCTTTCTTT
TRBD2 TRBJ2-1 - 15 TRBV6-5 CASSYSGGSYNEQFF TGTGCCAGCAGTTACTCGGGAGGGTCCTACAATGAGCAGTTCTTC
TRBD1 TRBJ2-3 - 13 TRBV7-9 CASSWPGQGSQYF TGTGCCAGCAGCTGGCCGGGACAGGGATCGCAGTATTTT
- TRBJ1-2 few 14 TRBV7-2 CASSLQSPTYGYTF TGTGCCAGCAGCTTACAGTCCCCGACTTATGGCTACACCTTC
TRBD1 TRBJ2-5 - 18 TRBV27 CASSSTRGGQGARGTQYF TGTGCCAGCAGCTCCACCCGCGGGGGACAGGGGGCGCGTGGGACCCAGTACTTC
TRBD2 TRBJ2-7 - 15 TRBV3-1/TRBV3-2 CASSPSLSGAYEQYF TGTGCCAGCAGCCCATCCCTAAGCGGGGCCTACGAGCAGTACTTC
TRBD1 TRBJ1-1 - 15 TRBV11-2 CASSLRGTGTSEAFF TGTGCCAGCAGCTTAAGAGGGACAGGGACTTCTGAAGCTTTCTTT
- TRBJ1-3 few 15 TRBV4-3 CASSPQGGSGNTIYF TGCGCCAGCAGCCCCCAAGGGGGCTCTGGAAACACCATATATTTT
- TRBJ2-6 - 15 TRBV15 CATSRARGGANVLTF TGTGCCACCAGCAGGGCTCGGGGTGGGGCCAACGTCCTGACTTTC
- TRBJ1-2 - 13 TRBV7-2 CASSLRQSNGYTF TGTGCCAGCAGCCTGCGGCAGTCAAATGGCTACACCTTC
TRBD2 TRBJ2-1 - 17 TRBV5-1 CASSAISGSSSGGEQFF TGCGCCAGCAGCGCGATAAGCGGGAGCTCATCCGGCGGTGAGCAGTTCTTC
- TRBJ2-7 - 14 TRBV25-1 CASSPKDRGREQYF TGTGCCAGCAGCCCGAAAGACAGAGGAAGAGAGCAGTACTTC
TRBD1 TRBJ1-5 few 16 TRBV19 CATQFTNRGGNQPQHF TGTGCCACCCAATTTACAAACAGGGGCGGCAATCAGCCCCAGCATTTT
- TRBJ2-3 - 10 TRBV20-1 CSASFSTQYF TGCAGTGCTAGTTTTAGTACGCAGTATTTT
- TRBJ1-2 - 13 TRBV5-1 CASSHGQHYGYTF TGCGCCAGCAGCCACGGACAGCATTATGGCTACACCTTC
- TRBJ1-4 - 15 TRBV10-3 CAISESRATNEKLFF TGTGCCATCAGTGAGTCCAGGGCAACTAATGAAAAACTGTTTTTT
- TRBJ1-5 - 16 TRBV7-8 CASSTQGQQDNQPQHF TGTGCCAGCAGCACACAGGGTCAACAAGACAATCAGCCCCAGCATTTT
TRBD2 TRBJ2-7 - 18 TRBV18 CASSPGTSGSWRIYEQYF TGTGCCAGCTCACCGGGGACTAGCGGGAGTTGGAGAATCTACGAGCAGTACTTC
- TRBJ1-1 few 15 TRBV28 CASSLQGNSRTEAFF TGTGCCAGCAGTTTACAGGGGAATTCCCGGACTGAAGCTTTCTTT
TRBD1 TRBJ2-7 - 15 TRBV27 CASSRGTGDSYEQYF TGTGCCAGCAGTCGCGGGACAGGGGACTCCTACGAGCAGTACTTC
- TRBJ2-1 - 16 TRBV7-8 CASSLVVVTGSHEQFF TGTGCCAGCAGCTTAGTTGTGGTCACAGGGAGTCATGAGCAGTTCTTC
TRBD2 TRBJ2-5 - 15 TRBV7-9 CASSQAGTGRETQYF TGTGCCAGCAGTCAAGCGGGGACGGGAAGAGAGACCCAGTACTTC
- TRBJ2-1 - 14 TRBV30 CAWSVRSVGPEQFF TGTGCCTGGAGTGTACGAAGTGTGGGGCCTGAGCAGTTCTTC
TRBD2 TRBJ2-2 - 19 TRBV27 CASSSPGLAGRINTGELFF TGTGCCAGCAGTTCCCCAGGACTAGCGGGCCGTATAAACACCGGGGAGCTGTTTTTT
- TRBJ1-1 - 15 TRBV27 CASGQMGRLNTEAFF TGTGCCAGCGGACAGATGGGGCGTTTGAACACTGAAGCTTTCTTT
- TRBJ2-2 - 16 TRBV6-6 CASSHSAGRDTGELFF TGTGCCAGCAGCCATTCGGCGGGACGGGACACCGGGGAGCTGTTTTTT
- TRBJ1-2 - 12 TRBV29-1 CSVVLERTGYTF TGCAGCGTTGTATTGGAGCGAACGGGCTACACCTTC